This TCR beta chain was sequenced for a study of blood T cell repertoires in COVID-19. Study at large: Acute and convalescent COVID-19 samples came from the United States, Italy and Spain. PBMCs, B-cell-depleted T cells, or T cells were the source of the cDNA or gDNA that made up the material.

Trimming pared 4 bases from V and 5 bases from J, leaving 11 bases between. Germline V lookup: CDR1 LGHDT, CDR2 YNNKEL (reference sequence). The CDR3 totals 13 residues. Original methodology: The assay estimated nucleated cells by amplifying reference gene primers. Generated by immunoSEQ multiplex PCR, the TCRdb table keeps only in-frame clones and is missing some. Clone size and the V and J calls come from that table; the DNA yielded D and trimming. The sample includes roughly 97,000 clones, 90% seen only once; the top ten take less than 2%. This TCR came from a man aged 55 to 70 with acute or convalescent COVID-19. The rearrangement uses TRBV3-1 (or the pseudogene TRBV3-2) and TRBJ1-1; D remains ambiguous. The sample was peripheral blood. The CDR3 reads CASSPTRRTEAFF. In nucleotides, the CDR3 is TGTGCCAGCAGCCCCACCAGGAGGACTGAAGCTTTCTTT.